The 28 T cell receptor beta chains reported below all come from one sample, sequenced in a study of CD8+ T cells in alopecia areata. Time point noted: mouse skin 3 weeks after grafting. Extracted from the samples, RNA was reverse transcribed into cDNA to serve as the sequencing template. Generated by immunoSEQ multiplex PCR, the TCRdb table keeps only in-frame clones and is missing some. The profile covers 3,200 or so clones, none occurring a single time. Sequences were derived from skin, sampled at week 3. These receptors originate from a C3H/HeJ mouse with alopecia areata. For the strain, the MHC haplotype given is H2-k.

The sample holds a few counts of this clone. The germline and genes are mouse ones. The read terminates 4 residues before the CDR3 end, so the remaining end is supplied by the germline J gene. This chain uses TRBV1 with TRBJ2-1; 12 bases line up with TRBD1. CDR1 is NSQYPW, CDR2 LRSPGD, per germline (reference sequence). Germline trimming cut 4 bases from V and 5 bases from J; bases unmatched to any gene: 3. The CDR3 is 15 residues long. The CDR3 protein is CTCSEGTGGNAEQFF. Incomplete CDR3 DNA: TGCACCTGCAGTGAGGGGACAGGGGGCAATGCT.

This clone was counted only a few times. Gene names refer to mouse genes. The read falls 4 residues short of the CDR3 end, and the missing part is taken from the germline J gene. The chain is built from TRBV14 and TRBJ2-1, with 8 bases fitting TRBD2. In germline, CDR1 is SGHDT, CDR2 FRDEAV. The CDR3 extends over 14 amino acids. With 2 bases clipped from V and 4 bases from J, the junction kept 2 bases outside the gene matches. The CDR3 reads CASSFTGGYAEQFF. The sequenced part of the CDR3 DNA is TGTGCCAGCAGTTTTACTGGGGGTTATGCT.

As to this clone: Each gene name is a mouse one. The CDR3 goes on 4 residues after the read ends, and that part is filled in from the germline J gene. The V gene is TRBV16, the J gene TRBJ2-5, with 8 bases aligning to TRBD2. Germline CDR1 reads SGHSA; CDR2 reads FRNQAP. The CDR3 contains 15 residues. The CDR3 sequence: CASSLDEGGADTQYF. The CDR3 bases that were read are TGTGCAAGCAGCTTAGATGAGGGGGGGGCGGAC.

This clone was detected only a few times. The germline and genes are mouse ones. The DNA ends 4 residues before the CDR3 does, and the rest of the CDR3 is filled in from the germline J gene. The V gene is TRBV2, the J gene TRBJ2-3, with D unresolved. In germline, CDR1 is LGHNA, CDR2 YSYQKL. This CDR3 is 13 amino acids long. V lost 0 bases and J 3 bases, leaving 4 bases between the germline ends. Incomplete CDR3 DNA: TGTGCCAGCAGCCAAGATAGGGCAGAA. The encoded protein is CASSQDRAE. The whole CDR3 sequence reads CASSQDRAETLYF.

This clone occurred a few times. Gene labels here are mouse ones. The CDR3 end lies 4 residues beyond the end of the read and is filled in from the germline J gene. The chain links TRBV13-2 to TRBJ2-5; 8 bases match TRBD2. The CDR3 is 16 residues long. With 2 bases clipped from V and 2 bases from J, the junction kept 7 bases outside the gene matches. Germline V gene sequence: CDR1 NNHNN, CDR2 SYGAGS (reference sequence). The part of the CDR3 DNA that was read is TGTGCCAGCGGTGAGGCCTGGGGGGCGCCCCAAGAC. This sequence encodes CASGEAWGAPQD. Given in full, the CDR3 is CASGEAWGAPQDTQYF.

This clone was detected many times. Germline and genes here are mouse. The sequence runs out 4 residues before the end of the CDR3; the remainder is reconstructed from the germline J gene. This chain uses TRBV19 with TRBJ1-1, with 7 bases fitting TRBD1. The junction had 2 bases not matched to a gene; V was cut back by 3 bases and J by 0 bases. CDR3 length equals 14 residues. CDR1 is FNHDT and CDR2 is SITEND in the germline V gene (reference sequence). Partial CDR3 DNA: TGTGCCAGCAGTACCGACAGGGCAAACACA. It translates to CASSTDRANT. The entire CDR3 is CASSTDRANTEVFF.

In this sample, this clone is medium-sized (0.01 to 0.1%). The germline and genes are mouse ones. The read halts 4 residues ahead of the CDR3 end, with the missing end drawn from the germline J gene. The chain links TRBV19 to TRBJ2-1; 10 bases are shared with TRBD2. The CDR3 has 15 amino acids. Germline assignment: CDR1 FNHDT and CDR2 SITEND (reference sequence). Trimming took 4 bases from V and 2 from J; bases not matched to a gene: 3. The CDR3 DNA, read in part, is TGTGCCAGCAGTTACGACTGGGGGGACTATGCT. This sequence encodes CASSYDWGDYA. Given in full, the CDR3 is CASSYDWGDYAEQFF. The variable domain in full, completed from reference TRBV19 and TRBJ2-1, reads GGIITQTPKFLIGQEGQKLTLKCQQNFNHDTMYWYRQDSGKGLRLIYYSITENDLQKGDLSEGYDASREKKSSFSLTVTSAQKNEMAVFLCASSYDWGDYAEQFFGPGTRLTVL.

This clone was found many times. These gene names are mouse names. The read ends 4 residues early relative to the CDR3; the germline J gene fills the gap. The V gene is TRBV1, the J gene TRBJ2-4, with 9 bases identical to TRBD2. This CDR3 has 15 residues. With V trimmed by 3 bases and J by 0 bases, 1 base remained unmatched. Germline CDR1 and CDR2: NSQYPW and LRSPGD (reference sequence). The part of the CDR3 DNA that was read is TGCACCTGCAGTGCTGGGGGGGCAAGTCAAAAC. This gives the protein CTCSAGGASQN. The CDR3 in its entirety is CTCSAGGASQNTLYF.

This clone was seen at least ten times. Gene names and germline refer to mouse. The CDR3 end falls 4 residues outside the read, so it is completed with the germline J gene. This chain links TRBV31 with TRBJ2-3; TRBD2 matches 10 bases. Germline V CDR1 and CDR2: GKSSPN, SITVG. There are 15 residues in the CDR3. The V segment lost 1 base and the J segment 0 bases; nucleotides outside the gene matches: 1. Incomplete CDR3 DNA: TGTGCCTGGAGTCGACTGGGGGGAAGTGCAGAA. Amino acid sequence: CAWSRLGGSAE. The full CDR3 protein reads CAWSRLGGSAETLYF. Full variable domain (rest looked up from reference TRBV31 and TRBJ2-3): AQTIHQWPVAEIKAVGSPLSLGCTIKGKSSPNLYWYWQATGGTLQQLFYSITVGQVESVVQLNLSASRPKDDQFILSTEKLLLSHSGFYLCAWSRLGGSAETLYFGSGTRLTVL.

This clone is medium-sized. Mouse germline and gene names are used. Read coverage stops 4 residues before the CDR3 terminus; the germline J gene supplies the remainder. This specimen includes other DNA sequences encoding the same CDR3. The chain joins TRBV1 to TRBJ2-1; D perhaps matches TRBD2 (6 bases). The V gene's germline CDR1 is NSQYPW and CDR2 LRSPGD (reference sequence). The CDR3 loop spans 15 amino acids. The V and J ends lost 0 bases and 1 base respectively, with 7 bases between them. Partial CDR3 DNA: TGCACCTGCAGTGCAGATGGGGGAAACTATGCT. This codes for CTCSADGGNYA. The whole CDR3 region reads CTCSADGGNYAEQFF.

This clone was seen at least ten times. The genes and germline here are from mouse. The read gets to within 4 residues of the CDR3 end, and the germline J gene fills in the rest. The chain is built from TRBV13-2 and TRBJ2-7, with 10 bases aligning to TRBD2. The germline V gene encodes CDR1 NNHNN and CDR2 SYGAGS (reference sequence). There are 15 residues in the CDR3. Germline trimming cut 0 bases from V and 3 bases from J; bases unmatched to any gene: 3. The sequenced CDR3 bases are TGTGCCAGCGGTGATGCCTGGGGGGGCGTCTAT. It specifies CASGDAWGGVY. The whole CDR3 reads CASGDAWGGVYEQYF.

For this clone: The genes and germline here are from mouse. The read stops 3 residues short of the end of the CDR3; the missing end is completed from the germline J gene. J is TRBJ1-6 and V is TRBV5; 8 bases are shared with TRBD1. TRBJ1-6 is given ORF status, its function remaining uncertain. The CDR3 sequence is 15 residues long. Germline lookup yields CDR1 LGHNA and CDR2 YNLKQL (reference sequence). The J segment lost 5 bases and the V segment lost 2 bases, leaving 2 bases of the junction unmatched. The sequenced CDR3 bases are TGTGCCAGCAGCCAACCGACAGGGGATAATTCGCCC. Protein: CASSQPTGDNSP. The complete CDR3 reads CASSQPTGDNSPLYF.

In its sample, this clone was seen many times. Mouse names are used for the genes. The sequenced fragment ends 4 residues before the CDR3 boundary, so the rest is inferred from the germline J gene. V usage is TRBV13-2 and J usage is TRBJ2-4; 7 bases are a match to TRBD2. Germline CDR1 is NNHNN and CDR2 is SYGAGS (reference sequence). This CDR3 is built from 13 residues. Partial CDR3 DNA: TGTGCCAGCGGTGCCGGGACTGAAAAC. Translating it yields CASGAGTEN. The full CDR3 is CASGAGTENTLYF.

This clone was observed a few times. Gene names denote mouse genes. The read stops 4 residues short of the end of the CDR3; the missing end is completed from the germline J gene. The chain employs TRBV31 and TRBJ2-2, with TRBD1 matching 7 bases. Per the germline V gene, CDR1 is GKSSPN and CDR2 is SITVG. Losses at the gene ends were 3 bases for V and 0 bases for J; bases not matched to a gene: 4. The CDR3 sequence is 15 residues long. The sequenced CDR3 bases are TGTGCCTGGAGCCGACAGGGAGCAAACACCGGG. Its translation is CAWSRQGANTG. The whole CDR3 sequence is CAWSRQGANTGQLYF.

This clone appeared many times. Gene names refer to mouse genes. The CDR3 extends 4 residues past the end of the read, so its final part is completed from the germline J gene. The chain carries TRBV13-3 and TRBJ2-5; maybe TRBD2 (6 bases). Germline loops: CDR1 NNHDY, CDR2 SYVADS. Between the trimmed V and J ends, which lost 2 bases and 3 bases, there was a span of 7 bases. The CDR3 is 13 amino acids. The CDR3 loop reads CASSDWGQDTQYF. Partial CDR3 DNA: TGTGCCAGCAGTGACTGGGGTCAAGAC.

In this sample, this clone turned up many times. Genes and germline come from the mouse. The read finishes 4 residues shy of the CDR3 end, and the germline J gene is used to complete it. The V and J genes are TRBV13-2 and TRBJ1-1, with 12 bases matching TRBD1. The CDR3 spans 17 residues. V trimming: 0 bases; J trimming: 1 base; junction bases outside the gene matches: 4. The germline V gene has CDR1 NNHNN and CDR2 SYGAGS (reference sequence). The CDR3 bases that were read are TGTGCCAGCGGTGATGAGGGGACAGGGGGCGCGAACACA. Translation gives CASGDEGTGGANT. The CDR3 reads in full as CASGDEGTGGANTEVFF.

Details on this clone: The genes are named according to mouse. The read falls 4 residues short of the CDR3 end, and the missing part is taken from the germline J gene. The chain couples TRBV5 to TRBJ2-5; D is unresolved. This CDR3 is built from 11 residues. Germline V gives CDR1 LGHNA, CDR2 YNLKQL (reference sequence). CDR3 protein: CASSQEDTQYF. The sequenced part of the CDR3 DNA is TGTGCCAGCAGCCAGGAAGAC.

This clone was observed many times. Genes and germline are mouse. Coverage ceases 4 residues before the CDR3 finishes, and the germline J gene fills in the end. This rearrangement joins TRBV13-2 to TRBJ2-7, with 8 bases identical to TRBD2. The CDR3 sequence is 14 residues long. Germline CDR1 NNHNN, CDR2 SYGAGS (reference sequence). CDR3 DNA (partial): TGTGCCAGCGGTGATGGGACTGGGCTTTAT. It is translated as CASGDGTGLY. The full CDR3 is CASGDGTGLYEQYF.

This clone was seen at least ten times. The listed genes are named as in mouse. The DNA ends 4 residues before the CDR3 does, and the rest of the CDR3 is filled in from the germline J gene. The chain combines TRBV13-1 with TRBJ2-1; D uncertain. CDR1 NSHNY and CDR2 SYGAGN come from the germline V gene. This CDR3 contains 12 residues. V lost 2 bases, J lost 4 bases, and 4 bases lay in between. The CDR3 loop is CASSDQYAEQFF. The sequenced CDR3 bases are TGTGCCAGCAGTGACCAGTATGCT.

As concerns this clone: The genes are named according to mouse. The CDR3 is cut off 4 residues early in the read; its end comes from the germline J gene. The rearrangement joins TRBV13-3 to TRBJ2-1, with 8 bases identical to TRBD2. The germline V gene has CDR1 NNHDY and CDR2 SYVADS. The J segment lost 3 bases and the V segment lost 4 bases, leaving 3 bases of the junction unmatched. The CDR3 consists of 14 residues. The CDR3 loop is CASSPGGPYAEQFF. The sequenced CDR3 bases are TGTGCCAGCAGTCCTGGGGGGCCCTATGCT.

Judged by abundance, this clone is medium-sized (0.01 to 0.1%). Mouse gene names and germline throughout. The CDR3 end is not reached by the read, which stops 4 residues before it; the germline J gene fills it in. The rearrangement joins TRBV17 to TRBJ2-5; no clear D. V dropped 0 bases and J dropped 0 bases, with 10 bases sitting between them. There are 16 residues in the CDR3. From germline, CDR1 is MNHDT and CDR2 YYDKIL. CDR3 region: CASSRDLLFNQDTQYF. The DNA read from the CDR3 is TGTGCTAGCAGTAGAGATCTTCTCTTTAACCAAGAC.

Relative to its sample, this clone is medium-sized. Germline and genes here are mouse. Read sequence stops 4 residues before the CDR3 end, and the germline J gene provides the missing end. The rearrangement uses TRBV13-3 and TRBJ2-5; 8 bases are a match to TRBD2. The CDR3 sequence is 13 residues long. The germline V gene has CDR1 NNHDY and CDR2 SYVADS. The chain's CDR3 is CASSELGEDTQYF. The covered CDR3 bases are TGTGCCAGCAGTGAACTGGGGGAAGAC.

This clone was detected only a few times. The genes are named according to mouse. The CDR3 end falls 4 residues outside the read, so it is completed with the germline J gene. The chain joins TRBV13-2 to TRBJ2-4; 11 bases agree with TRBD2. V lost 3 bases, J lost 1 base, and 4 bases stayed unmatched. This CDR3 contains 16 residues. Germline lookup yields CDR1 NNHNN and CDR2 SYGAGS (reference sequence). Here the CDR3 reads CASGGPGLGGQNTLYF. CDR3 DNA (partial): TGTGCCAGCGGTGGGCCGGGACTGGGGGGTCAAAAC.

In its sample, this clone was seen many times. Gene names are the mouse ones. The read ends 4 residues early relative to the CDR3; the germline J gene fills the gap. V usage is TRBV19 and J usage is TRBJ2-1; D remains ambiguous. The V gene's germline CDR1 is FNHDT and CDR2 SITEND (reference sequence). V lost 3 bases, J lost 2 bases, and 3 bases lay in between. The length of the CDR3 is 12 residues. CDR3 DNA, as far as it was read: TGTGCCAGCAGTAGGGACTATGCT. Its translation is CASSRDYA. The complete CDR3 reads CASSRDYAEQFF.

Ten or more counts support this clone. Gene names follow the mouse nomenclature. Coverage ceases 4 residues before the CDR3 finishes, and the germline J gene fills in the end. The rearrangement uses TRBV12-1 and TRBJ2-1; 14 bases map to TRBD2. The CDR3 extends over 16 amino acids. Germline CDR1 SGHSN, CDR2 HYEKVE. Partial CDR3 DNA: TGTGCCAGCTCCCCTCCCGGGACTGGGGGGGCGCCT. Its translation is CASSPPGTGGAP. From start to end, the CDR3 is CASSPPGTGGAPEQFF.

This clone is classed as medium-sized. The gene names given are mouse names. Read sequence stops 4 residues before the CDR3 end, and the germline J gene provides the missing end. V gene TRBV1 combines with J gene TRBJ1-2; 8 bases fit TRBD1. The CDR3 contains 14 residues. Trimming removed 0 bases from V and 3 bases from J; junction bases left unmatched: 0. From germline, CDR1 is NSQYPW and CDR2 LRSPGD (reference sequence). CDR3 DNA, as far as it was read: TGCACCTGCAGTGCAGAGGACAGGGACTCC. The encoded protein is CTCSAEDRDS. The entire CDR3 protein is CTCSAEDRDSDYTF.

This clone was seen repeatedly, ten times or more. Germline and genes: mouse. The observed sequence ends 4 residues before the CDR3 terminus, with the missing tail filled in from the germline J gene. The chain joins TRBV13-1 to TRBJ2-3, with 9 nucleotides matching TRBD2. Trimming removed 0 bases from V and 1 base from J; junction bases left unmatched: 3. CDR1 is NSHNY, CDR2 SYGAGN, per germline. This CDR3 is built from 16 residues. Incomplete CDR3 DNA: TGTGCCAGCAGTGATGCATACTGGGGGGGTGCAGAA. Translating it yields CASSDAYWGGAE. The CDR3, in full, reads CASSDAYWGGAETLYF.

The table lists this clone with many counts. Mouse germline and gene names are used. The CDR3 extends 4 residues past the end of the read, so its final part is completed from the germline J gene. The V call is TRBV5, the J call TRBJ1-1; D is undetermined. The CDR3 runs to 13 residues. V lost 1 base and J lost 0, with 3 bases in between. Looked up from germline, CDR1 is LGHNA and CDR2 is YNLKQL (reference sequence). CDR3 bases read: TGTGCCAGCAGCCAAGCAGCAAACACA. It specifies CASSQAANT. The whole CDR3 protein is CASSQAANTEVFF.